This T cell receptor beta chain emerged from a study of T cell responses to AZD1222 COVID-19 vaccine. This CDR3 has 11 residues. V was cut by 6 bases and J by 16 bases, with 15 bases left in between. From germline, CDR1 is MNHEY and CDR2 SVGAGI. On this clone: Its antigen is undetermined.

Clones were sequenced by immunoSEQ multiplex PCR, and TCRdb holds only the in-frame ones, with some missing. The data show around 150,000 clones, roughly 85% seen once. Overall study findings and caveats: Spike was spanned by vaccine-associated CD4 TCRs, which were dominant at 160-218 and 743-854.

The source is an adult who received the MenACWY meningococcal vaccine as a control. The chain combines TRBV6-5 with TRBJ2-2; D remains unclear. Sequences were derived from peripheral blood, sampled 28 days after the second dose of the MenACWY control vaccine. In DNA form, the CDR3 reads TGTGCCAGCAGACTGGGCCCCCTGAGGTTTTTT. Translating it yields CASRLGPLRFF.